Sequencing of this T cell receptor beta chain was carried out in a study of T cells in Graves' hyperthyroidism and ophthalmopathy. As to this clonotype: Antigen unknown.

Broader study findings: A median about 6.5 months before onset, the model predicted ophthalmopathy. Blood also held most thyroid clonotypes expanded beyond 0.001.

This CDR3 is 14 amino acids long. CDR1 is SGHRS, CDR2 YFSETQ, per germline. The germline V and J ends were trimmed by 0 bases and 4 bases, with 10 bases remaining between them. The CDR3 regions of TCR beta were amplified from RNA transcripts. When the TCR CDR3 underwent first-round RT-PCR, the HTBI primer set was used. MiXCR was run by TCRdb on the multiplex PCR reads, yielding one entry per CDR3 protein. The table lists hundreds of thousands of distinct CDR3 sequences, about 17% of them singletons. 10 ml of fresh peripheral blood supplied the PBMCs. Input material: blood. This receptor was taken from a woman aged 18-29 years with Graves' ophthalmopathy. The chain has TRBV5-1 and TRBJ1-2, with D maybe TRBD1 (6 bases). The CDR3 DNA follows: TGCGCCAGCAGCTTGGAGACAGGAATCTATGGCTACACCTTC. This translates into CASSLETGIYGYTF.